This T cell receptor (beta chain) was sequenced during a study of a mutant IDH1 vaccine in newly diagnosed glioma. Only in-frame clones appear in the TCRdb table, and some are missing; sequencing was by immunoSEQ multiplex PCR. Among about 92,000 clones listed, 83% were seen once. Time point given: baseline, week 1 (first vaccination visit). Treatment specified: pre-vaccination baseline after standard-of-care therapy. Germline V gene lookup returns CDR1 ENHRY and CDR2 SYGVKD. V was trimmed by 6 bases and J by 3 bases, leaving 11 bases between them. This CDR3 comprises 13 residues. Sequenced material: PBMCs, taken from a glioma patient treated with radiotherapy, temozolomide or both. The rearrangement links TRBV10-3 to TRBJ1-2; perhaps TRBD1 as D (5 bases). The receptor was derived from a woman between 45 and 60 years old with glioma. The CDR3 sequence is CAISGRGDYGYTF. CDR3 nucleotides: TGTGCCATCAGCGGGAGGGGAGACTATGGCTACACCTTC.